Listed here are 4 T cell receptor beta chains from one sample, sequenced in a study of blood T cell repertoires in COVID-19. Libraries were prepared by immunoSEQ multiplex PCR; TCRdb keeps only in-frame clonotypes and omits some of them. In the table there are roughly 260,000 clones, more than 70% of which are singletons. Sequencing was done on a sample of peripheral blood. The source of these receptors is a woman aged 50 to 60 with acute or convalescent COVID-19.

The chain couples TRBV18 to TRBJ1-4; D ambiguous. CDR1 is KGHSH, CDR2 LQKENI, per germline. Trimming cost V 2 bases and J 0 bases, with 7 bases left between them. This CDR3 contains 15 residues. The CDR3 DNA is TGTGCCAGCTCACCAGCGCCCGCAACTAATGAAAAACTGTTTTTT. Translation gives CASSPAPATNEKLFF. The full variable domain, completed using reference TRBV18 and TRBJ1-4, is NAGVMQNPRHLVRRRGQEARLRCSPMKGHSHVYWYRQLPEEGLKFMVYLQKENIIDESGMPKERFSAEFPKEGPSILRIQQVVRGDSAAYFCASSPAPATNEKLFFGSGTQLSVL.

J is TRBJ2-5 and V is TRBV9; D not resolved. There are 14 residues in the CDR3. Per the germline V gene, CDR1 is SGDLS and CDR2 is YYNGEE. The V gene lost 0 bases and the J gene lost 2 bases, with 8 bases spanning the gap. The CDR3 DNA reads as TGTGCCAGCAGCGTAGGCCAGTTACAAGAGACCCAGTACTTC. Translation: CASSVGQLQETQYF.

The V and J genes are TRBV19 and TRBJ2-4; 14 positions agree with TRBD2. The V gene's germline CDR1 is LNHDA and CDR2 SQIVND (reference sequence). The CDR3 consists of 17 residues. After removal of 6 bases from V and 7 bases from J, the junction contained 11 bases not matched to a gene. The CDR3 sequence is CASSLPGTSGSLNIQYF. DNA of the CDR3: TGTGCCAGTAGCCTCCCCGGGACTAGCGGGAGTCTGAACATTCAGTACTTC.

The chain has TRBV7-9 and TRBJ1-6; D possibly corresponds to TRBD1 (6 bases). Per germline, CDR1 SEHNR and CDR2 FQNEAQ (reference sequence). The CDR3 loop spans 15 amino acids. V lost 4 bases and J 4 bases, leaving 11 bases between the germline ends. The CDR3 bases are TGTGCCAGCAGCTCGGACAGAGGGTATAATTCACCCCTCCACTTT. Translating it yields CASSSDRGYNSPLHF.